The present T cell receptor beta chain was sequenced within a study of a mutant IDH1 vaccine in newly diagnosed glioma. Assay used: immunoSEQ multiplex PCR; TCRdb lists only in-frame clones, some missing. The sample shows about 68,000 clones, roughly 80% of them seen only once. Time point meaning: week 35, safety follow-up. In the vaccine, a single dose held 300 ug of the mutant IDH1 20-mer peptide, along with topical imiquimod. Points on this clone: The antigen is unknown.

The clonotype was recovered from a man aged 18 to 35 with glioma. The material was PBMCs, obtained from a glioma patient whose treatment included an IDH1 peptide vaccine.

The CDR3 here is CASSLVGTGSEQYF. In DNA, the CDR3 is TGTGCCAGCAGCTTAGTAGGGACAGGGAGCGAGCAGTACTTC. The chain uses TRBV11-1 and TRBJ2-7; 9 bases map to TRBD1. CDR3 size: 14 residues. V lost 1 base, J lost 6 bases, and 4 bases stayed unmatched. Germline CDR1 reads SGHAT; CDR2 reads FQDESV (reference sequence).